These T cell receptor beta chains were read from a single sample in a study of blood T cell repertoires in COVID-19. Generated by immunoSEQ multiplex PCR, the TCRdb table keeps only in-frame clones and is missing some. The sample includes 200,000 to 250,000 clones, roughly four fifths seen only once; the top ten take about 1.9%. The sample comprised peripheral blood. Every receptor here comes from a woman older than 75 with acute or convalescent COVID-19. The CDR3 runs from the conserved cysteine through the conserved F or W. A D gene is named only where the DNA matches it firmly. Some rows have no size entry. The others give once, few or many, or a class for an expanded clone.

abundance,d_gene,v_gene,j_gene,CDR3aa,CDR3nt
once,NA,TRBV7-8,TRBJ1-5,CASSLVPGQPQHF,TGTGCCAGCAGCTTAGTGCCCGGGCAGCCCCAGCATTTT
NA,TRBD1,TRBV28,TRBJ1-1,CASSPGQGWYTEAFF,TGTGCCAGCAGTCCTGGACAGGGTTGGTACACTGAAGCTTTCTTT
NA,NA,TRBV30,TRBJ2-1,CAWSESVYNEQFF,TGTGCCTGGAGCGAAAGCGTCTACAATGAGCAGTTCTTC
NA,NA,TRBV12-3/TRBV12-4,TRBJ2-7,CASSSMGGREQYF,TGTGCCAGCAGTTCAATGGGAGGTCGCGAGCAGTACTTC
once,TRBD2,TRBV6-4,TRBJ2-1,CASSDEVAGGGEQFF,TGTGCCAGCAGTGACGAAGTAGCGGGGGGAGGTGAGCAGTTCTTC
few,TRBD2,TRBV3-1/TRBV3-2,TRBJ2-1,CASSQDGLSGGSHNELQFF,TGTGCCAGCAGCCAAGATGGATTGTCGGGCGGGAGCCACAATGAGTTGCAGTTCTTC
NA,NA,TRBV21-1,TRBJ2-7,CASSKGDYPIYEQYF,TGTGCCAGCAGCAAGGGGGACTACCCCATCTACGAGCAGTACTTC
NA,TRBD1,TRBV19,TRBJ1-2,CASSEQGAARQGYYGYTF,TGTGCCAGTAGTGAGCAAGGGGCAGCGAGACAGGGGTACTATGGCTACACCTTC
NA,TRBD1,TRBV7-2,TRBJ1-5,CASSHTGEQPQHF,TGTGCCAGCAGCCACACAGGGGAACAGCCCCAGCATTTT
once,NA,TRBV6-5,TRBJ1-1,CASRAGDFTEAFF,TGTGCCAGCAGAGCCGGGGACTTCACTGAAGCTTTCTTT
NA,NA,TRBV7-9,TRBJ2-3,CASSPTGRGDTQYF,TGTGCCAGCAGCCCGACGGGCAGAGGGGATACGCAGTATTTT
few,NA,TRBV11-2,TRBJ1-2,CASSGGGLYGYTF,TGTGCCAGCAGCGGGGGGGGACTCTATGGCTACACCTTC
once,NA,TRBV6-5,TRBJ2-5,CASSPPRGMGTQYF,TGTGCCAGCAGTCCACCAAGGGGAATGGGGACCCAGTACTTC
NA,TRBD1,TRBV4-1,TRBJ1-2,CASSQDDGQGAGGYTF,TGCGCCAGCAGCCAAGATGACGGACAGGGGGCGGGTGGCTACACCTTC
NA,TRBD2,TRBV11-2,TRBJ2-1,CASSLARTSGRVDEQFF,TGTGCCAGCAGCTTAGCAAGGACTAGCGGGAGAGTCGATGAGCAGTTCTTC
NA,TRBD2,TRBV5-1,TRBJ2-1,CASSLEASGPYNEQFF,TGCGCCAGCAGCTTGGAGGCTAGCGGCCCGTACAATGAGCAGTTCTTC
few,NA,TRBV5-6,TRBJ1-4,CASSFSRVANEKLFF,TGTGCCAGCAGCTTTTCCAGGGTTGCTAATGAAAAACTGTTTTTT
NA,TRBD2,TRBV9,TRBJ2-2,CASSPGLAGGKNTGELFF,TGTGCCAGCAGCCCAGGACTAGCGGGGGGGAAGAACACCGGGGAGCTGTTTTTT
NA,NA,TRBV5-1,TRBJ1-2,CASSLRENYGYTF,TGCGCCAGCAGCTTACGGGAAAACTATGGCTACACCTTC
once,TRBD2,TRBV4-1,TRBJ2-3,CASSPQRGGQADTQYF,TGCGCCAGCAGCCCACAGCGGGGGGGCCAGGCAGATACGCAGTATTTT
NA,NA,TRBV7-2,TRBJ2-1,CASSFQRGNFNEQFF,TGTGCCAGCAGCTTTCAAAGGGGAAATTTCAATGAGCAGTTCTTC
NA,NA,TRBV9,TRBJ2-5,CASSVRSDQETQYF,TGTGCCAGCAGCGTAAGGAGCGACCAAGAGACCCAGTACTTC
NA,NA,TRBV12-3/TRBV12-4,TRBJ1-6,CASSLRNSPLHF,TGTGCCAGCAGTTTGCGGAATTCACCCCTCCACTTT
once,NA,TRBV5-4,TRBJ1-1,CASSLPTGTEAFF,TGTGCCAGCAGCTTGCCTACAGGGACTGAAGCTTTCTTT
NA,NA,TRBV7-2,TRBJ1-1,CASSFATGEAFF,TGTGCCAGCAGCTTCGCCACAGGTGAAGCTTTCTTT
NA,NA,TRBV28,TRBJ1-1,CASNDRQNKAFF,TGTGCCAGCAACGACAGACAAAATAAAGCTTTCTTT
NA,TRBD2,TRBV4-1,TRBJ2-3,CASSHPGLGEYF,TGCGCCAGCAGCCACCCGGGACTAGGGGAGTATTTT
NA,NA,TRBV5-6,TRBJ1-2,CASSPGINRVNYGYTF,TGTGCCAGCAGCCCCGGGATAAACAGAGTTAACTATGGCTACACCTTC
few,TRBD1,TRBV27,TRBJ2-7,CASSQDREFYEQYF,TGTGCCAGCAGTCAGGACAGGGAGTTCTACGAGCAGTACTTC
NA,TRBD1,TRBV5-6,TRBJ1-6,CASSSETGVAYNSPLHF,TGTGCCAGCAGCTCGGAGACAGGGGTGGCGTATAATTCACCCCTCCACTTT
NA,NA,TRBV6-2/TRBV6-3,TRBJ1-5,CASSISGYSNQPQHF,TGTGCCAGCAGTATTTCGGGGTATAGCAATCAGCCCCAGCATTTT
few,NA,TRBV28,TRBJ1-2,CASTGIGGYTF,TGTGCCAGTACAGGGATCGGTGGCTACACCTTC
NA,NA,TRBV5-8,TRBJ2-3,CASSLDGPRTDTQYF,TGTGCCAGCAGCTTGGATGGGCCACGCACAGATACGCAGTATTTT
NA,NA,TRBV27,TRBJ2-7,CASSLGPAAYEQYF,TGTGCCAGCAGTTTAGGGCCAGCGGCCTACGAGCAGTACTTC
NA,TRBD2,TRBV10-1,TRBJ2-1,CASSDRLAGFSYNEQFF,TGCGCCAGCAGTGATAGACTAGCGGGCTTCTCCTACAATGAGCAGTTCTTC
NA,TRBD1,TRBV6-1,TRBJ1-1,CASSARFAAQGVGLTEAFF,TGTGCCAGCAGTGCCAGGTTCGCGGCTCAGGGGGTGGGACTCACTGAAGCTTTCTTT
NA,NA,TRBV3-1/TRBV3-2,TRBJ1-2,CASRGSLNYGYTF,TGTGCCAGCAGGGGCAGCCTTAACTATGGCTACACCTTC
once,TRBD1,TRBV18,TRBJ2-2,CASSRTGQTNTGELFF,TGTGCCAGCTCAAGGACGGGACAGACGAACACCGGGGAGCTGTTTTTT
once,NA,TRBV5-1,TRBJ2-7,CASSPGQIYEQYF,TGCGCCAGCAGCCCCGGACAGATCTACGAGCAGTACTTC
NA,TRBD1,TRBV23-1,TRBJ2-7,CASSQLHRGVRDEQYF,TGCGCCAGCAGTCAATTACACAGGGGTGTTAGGGACGAGCAGTACTTC
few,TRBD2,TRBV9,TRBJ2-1,CASSAPSLLAGGNEQFF,TGTGCCAGCAGCGCCCCATCCCTACTAGCGGGAGGGAATGAGCAGTTCTTC
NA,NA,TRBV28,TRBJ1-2,CASSLLRANYGYTF,TGTGCCAGCAGTCTTCTTCGAGCTAACTATGGCTACACCTTC
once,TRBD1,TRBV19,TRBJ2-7,CASSYDRGYEQYF,TGTGCCAGTAGTTATGACAGGGGGTACGAGCAGTACTTC
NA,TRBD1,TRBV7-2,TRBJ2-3,CASSLRPSYGTGADTQYF,TGTGCCAGCAGCTTACGCCCCTCGTATGGGACAGGGGCAGATACGCAGTATTTT
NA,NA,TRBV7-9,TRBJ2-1,CASSLPPMADAEQFF,TGTGCCAGCAGCTTACCGCCGATGGCTGATGCTGAGCAGTTCTTC
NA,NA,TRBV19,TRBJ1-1,CASNTGRATEAFF,TGTGCCAGTAATACCGGGAGGGCCACTGAAGCTTTCTTT
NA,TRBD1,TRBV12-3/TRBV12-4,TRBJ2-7,CASIQGQGYEQYF,TGTGCCAGCATCCAGGGACAGGGCTACGAGCAGTACTTC
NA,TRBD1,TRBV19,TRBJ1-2,CASSVQGENYGYTF,TGTGCCAGTAGTGTCCAGGGGGAAAACTATGGCTACACCTTC
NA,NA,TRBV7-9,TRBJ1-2,CASSLGAAGYTF,TGTGCCAGCAGCTTAGGAGCGGCTGGCTACACCTTC
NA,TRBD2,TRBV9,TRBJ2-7,CASSVQSGGAHEQYF,TGTGCCAGCAGCGTACAGAGCGGGGGGGCTCACGAGCAGTACTTC
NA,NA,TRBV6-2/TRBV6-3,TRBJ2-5,CASSYVVPQETQYF,TGTGCCAGCAGTTACGTAGTTCCTCAAGAGACCCAGTACTTC
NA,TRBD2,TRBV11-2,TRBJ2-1,CANSRGLADEQFF,TGTGCCAACTCACGGGGACTAGCGGATGAGCAGTTCTTC